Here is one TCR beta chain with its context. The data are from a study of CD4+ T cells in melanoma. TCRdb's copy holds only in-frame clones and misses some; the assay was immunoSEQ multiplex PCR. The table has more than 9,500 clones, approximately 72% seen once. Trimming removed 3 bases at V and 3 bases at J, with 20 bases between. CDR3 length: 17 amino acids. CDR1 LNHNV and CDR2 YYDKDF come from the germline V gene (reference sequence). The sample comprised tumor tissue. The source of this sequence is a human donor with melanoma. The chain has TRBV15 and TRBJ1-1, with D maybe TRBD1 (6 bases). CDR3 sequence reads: CATSRTTGSTWDTEAFF. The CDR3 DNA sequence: TGTGCCACCAGCAGGACGACAGGTTCCACATGGGACACTGAAGCTTTCTTT.